These 6 T cell receptor beta chains share one sample of origin, sequenced in a study of T cells in Graves' hyperthyroidism and ophthalmopathy. The investigators amplified TCR beta CDR3 regions from RNA transcripts. Primed by the HTBI set, a first-round RT-PCR was run on the TCR CDR3. Via MiXCR, TCRdb re-called the multiplex PCR reads, giving one row per CDR3 protein. This table holds under 350,000 distinct CDR3 sequences, about 17% found once. The sample taken for sequencing was blood. The receptor source for this set is a woman aged 55-75 years with Graves' ophthalmopathy.

This clonotype was found many times. The chain links TRBV2 to TRBJ1-5; TRBD1 is a possible D gene (6 bases). The germline V and J ends were trimmed by 4 bases and 7 bases, with 17 bases remaining between them. The CDR3 totals 15 residues. The germline gives CDR1 SNHLY, CDR2 FYNNEI. The CDR3 region is CASSGGWGGDQPQHF. CDR3 coding DNA: TGTGCCAGCAGTGGAGGATGGGGGGGCGACCAGCCCCAGCATTTT.

This clonotype came up many times. The chain has TRBV5-1 and TRBJ1-2, with a possible D match to TRBD1 (6 bases). CDR1 is SGHRS and CDR2 is YFSETQ in the germline V gene. V was trimmed by 4 bases and J by 6 bases, leaving 31 bases between them. This CDR3 is 19 amino acids long. The CDR3 sequence: CASSRLAPPAGGPLDGYTF. The CDR3 coding sequence is TGCGCCAGCAGCCGCCTCGCCCCGCCTGCCGGGGGGCCTCTGGATGGCTACACCTTC.

This clonotype came up many times. The genes are TRBV6-1 and TRBJ2-7, with a weak D call TRBD1 (5 bases). V lost 6 bases, J lost 0 bases, and 12 bases lay in between. Germline CDR1 and CDR2: MNHNS and SASEGT. The CDR3 sequence is 14 residues long. In nucleotides, the CDR3 is TGTGCCAGCAGCCCACGACAGAGCTCCTACGAGCAGTACTTC. This sequence encodes CASSPRQSSYEQYF.

At least ten counts were recorded for this clonotype. The V and J genes are TRBV7-3 and TRBJ2-5; D possibly corresponds to TRBD1 (6 bases). CDR1 and CDR2 from the germline V gene are SGHTA and FQGTGA. Trimming took 5 bases from V and 2 from J, leaving 12 bases between them. This CDR3 is 14 amino acids long. CDR3 in amino acids: CASSQGQPQETQYF. The CDR3 DNA reads as TGTGCCAGCAGCCAAGGACAGCCTCAAGAGACCCAGTACTTC.

This clonotype has a count of ten or more. This chain uses TRBV6-1 with TRBJ2-5; D unclear. The CDR3 covers 12 residues. The ends were cut back, 4 bases at V and 5 bases at J, with 8 bases in the middle. The germline V gene has CDR1 MNHNS and CDR2 SASEGT. The CDR3 DNA is TGTGCCAGCAGTGGGGTAGGGGAGACCCAGTACTTC. It translates to CASSGVGETQYF.

V gene TRBV6-1 combines with J gene TRBJ2-5, with 10 positions matching TRBD1. CDR3 size: 15 residues. CDR1 and CDR2 from the germline V gene are MNHNS and SASEGT. V gave up 7 bases and J gave up 5 bases; unmatched junction bases: 10. The CDR3 nucleotides read TGTGCCAGCAAATCCGGGACAGGGGTTTGGGAGACCCAGTACTTC. Protein product: CASKSGTGVWETQYF.